This TCR beta chain was captured in a study of blood T cell repertoires in COVID-19. Study at large: From the United States, Italy and Spain came samples of acute and convalescent COVID-19. Sources were T cells, B-cell-depleted T cells, or PBMCs; the material itself was cDNA or gDNA.

The CDR3 covers 15 residues. The V gene lost 9 bases and the J gene lost 3 bases, with 18 bases spanning the gap. Germline V lookup: CDR1 KGHDR, CDR2 SFDVKD. Study processing details: Reference gene primer amplification yielded estimated nucleated cell counts. Assay: immunoSEQ multiplex PCR; the TCRdb copy retains only in-frame clones and omits some. V and J calls and clone size are copied from that table; D and trimming were computed from the DNA. The table includes 93,000 or so clones, nearly 90% detected once. The chain couples TRBV24-1 to TRBJ2-3; D might be TRBD1 (7 bases). The sequence came from a man aged 45-65 years in a cohort sampled during active COVID-19. Sequencing input: peripheral blood. In DNA, the CDR3 is TGTGCCACCTCAAGGGGGCAGGGGGGAACAGATACGCAGTATTTT. Protein product: CATSRGQGGTDTQYF.